Listed below are T cell receptor beta chains from one sample, sequenced in a study of blood T cell repertoires in COVID-19. Produced via immunoSEQ multiplex PCR; TCRdb's table is partial and in-frame only. The sample has roughly 130,000 clones; roughly 80% are singletons. Sequencing used peripheral blood. These receptors were collected from a woman aged 45 to 65 with acute or convalescent COVID-19. CDR3s include the opening cysteine and the closing phenylalanine or tryptophan. The D gene is left open where the match is weak. Clone size appears in some rows only: once, few, many, or a class for an expanded clone.

clone size	D gene	V gene	J gene	CDR3 protein	CDR3 DNA
NA	NA	TRBV3-1/TRBV3-2	TRBJ2-1	CASSPQTVYNEQFF	TGTGCCAGCAGCCCCCAAACGGTATACAATGAGCAGTTCTTC
NA	TRBD1	TRBV6-5	TRBJ2-2	CASSRDRGITGELFF	TGTGCCAGCAGCCGGGACAGGGGGATTACCGGGGAGCTGTTTTTT
NA	NA	TRBV4-1	TRBJ1-4	CASSQGTADNEKLFF	TGCGCCAGCAGCCAAGGGACAGCAGATAATGAAAAACTGTTTTTT
NA	TRBD1	TRBV2	TRBJ1-4	CASIGQGTTNEKLFF	TGTGCCAGCATCGGACAGGGAACAACTAATGAAAAACTGTTTTTT
NA	NA	TRBV12-3/TRBV12-4	TRBJ1-2	CASSYSEYYGYTF	TGTGCCAGCAGCTACAGTGAGTACTATGGCTACACCTTC
once	TRBD1	TRBV5-1	TRBJ1-5	CASSPGTGVWSNQPQHF	TGCGCCAGCAGCCCAGGGACAGGGGTTTGGAGCAATCAGCCCCAGCATTTT
NA	NA	TRBV7-2	TRBJ1-5	CASSFSGSGGNQPQHF	TGTGCCAGCAGCTTTTCGGGATCTGGGGGCAATCAGCCCCAGCATTTT
NA	NA	TRBV10-2	TRBJ1-3	CASSQGMSGNTIYF	TGCGCCAGCAGTCAGGGTATGTCCGGAAACACCATATATTTT
once	TRBD1	TRBV28	TRBJ1-2	CASSESGTGGTDYGYTF	TGTGCCAGCAGCGAATCCGGGACAGGGGGCACGGACTATGGCTACACCTTC
NA	NA	TRBV11-3	TRBJ1-2	CASSYGGYTF	TGTGCCAGCAGCTACGGTGGCTACACCTTC
few	TRBD1	TRBV29-1	TRBJ1-2	CSVRDREGYTF	TGCAGCGTGAGGGACAGGGAAGGCTACACCTTC
NA	NA	TRBV6-6	TRBJ2-2	CASSQRQVNERELFF	TGTGCCAGCAGCCAGAGACAGGTCAACGAGAGGGAGCTGTTTTTT
NA	TRBD1	TRBV30	TRBJ1-6	CACRDRNNSPLHF	TGTGCCTGTAGGGACAGGAATAATTCACCCCTCCACTTT
NA	TRBD1	TRBV5-4	TRBJ2-2	CASSSKTTGMNTGELFF	TGTGCCAGCAGCTCTAAAACGACAGGGATGAACACCGGGGAGCTGTTTTTT
NA	NA	TRBV20-1	TRBJ2-1	CSARKDEQFF	TGCAGTGCCAGGAAGGATGAGCAGTTCTTC
NA	NA	TRBV21-1	TRBJ1-3	CASSKRVQGFSGNTIYF	TGTGCCAGCAGCAAACGAGTACAGGGTTTCTCTGGAAACACCATATATTTT
NA	TRBD2	TRBV30	TRBJ2-7	CAWSVGGVVDEQYF	TGTGCCTGGAGTGTGGGGGGGGTCGTGGACGAGCAGTACTTC
NA	NA	TRBV19	TRBJ1-4	CASSGGRGNEKLFF	TGTGCCAGTAGCGGGGGACGGGGGAATGAAAAACTGTTTTTT